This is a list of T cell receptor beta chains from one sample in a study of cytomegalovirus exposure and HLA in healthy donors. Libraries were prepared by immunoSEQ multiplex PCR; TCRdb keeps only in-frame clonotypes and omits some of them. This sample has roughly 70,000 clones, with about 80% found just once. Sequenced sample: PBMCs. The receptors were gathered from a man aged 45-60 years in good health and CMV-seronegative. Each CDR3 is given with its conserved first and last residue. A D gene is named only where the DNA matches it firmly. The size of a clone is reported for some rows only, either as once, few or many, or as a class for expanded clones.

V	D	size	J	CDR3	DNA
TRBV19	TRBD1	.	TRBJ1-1	CASSMGRGRTEAFF	TGTGCCAGTAGTATGGGCAGGGGGAGAACTGAAGCTTTCTTT
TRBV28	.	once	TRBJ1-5	CASSRGGSNQPQHF	TGTGCCAGCAGTAGGGGGGGAAGTAATCAGCCCCAGCATTTT
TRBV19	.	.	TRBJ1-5	CASRIRGNQPQHF	TGTGCCAGTAGAATTAGGGGAAATCAGCCCCAGCATTTT
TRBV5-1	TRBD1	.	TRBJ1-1	CASSQRTGLEAFF	TGCGCCAGCAGCCAAAGGACAGGGCTCGAAGCTTTCTTT
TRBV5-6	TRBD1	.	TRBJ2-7	CASSLGRGRGEQYF	TGTGCCAGCAGCTTGGGCAGGGGGCGCGGCGAGCAGTACTTC
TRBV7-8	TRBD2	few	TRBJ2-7	CASSLRGVAGGTGRRAPYEQYF	TGTGCCAGCAGCTTAAGGGGGGTAGCGGGAGGTACCGGACGTAGAGCACCCTACGAGCAGTACTTC
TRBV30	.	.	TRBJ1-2	CAWSEIANYGYTF	TGTGCCTGGAGTGAAATAGCTAACTATGGCTACACCTTC
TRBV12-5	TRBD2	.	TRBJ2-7	CASGLQAGAYYEQYF	TGTGCTAGTGGGTTGCAAGCGGGGGCCTACTACGAGCAGTACTTC
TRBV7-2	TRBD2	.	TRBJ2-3	CASSLVAGGNTQYF	TGTGCCAGCAGCTTAGTAGCGGGGGGAAATACGCAGTATTTT
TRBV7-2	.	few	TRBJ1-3	CASSFGQSGNTIYF	TGTGCCAGCAGCTTCGGACAGAGTGGAAACACCATATATTTT
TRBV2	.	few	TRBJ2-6	CASSEGPGGANVLTF	TGTGCCAGCAGTGAAGGTCCGGGAGGGGCCAACGTCCTGACTTTC
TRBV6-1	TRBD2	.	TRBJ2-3	CASSEIPSGGATDTQYF	TGTGCCAGCAGTGAGATTCCTAGCGGGGGGGCGACAGATACGCAGTATTTT
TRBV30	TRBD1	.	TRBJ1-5	CAWSEDRHSNQPQHF	TGTGCCTGGAGTGAGGACAGGCATAGCAATCAGCCCCAGCATTTT
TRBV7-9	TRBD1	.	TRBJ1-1	CASSLRWTGGTEAFF	TGTGCCAGCAGCCTCCGTTGGACAGGGGGCACTGAAGCTTTCTTT
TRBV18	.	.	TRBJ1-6	CASSPQGGNSPLHF	TGTGCCAGCTCACCACAGGGGGGGAATTCACCCCTCCACTTT
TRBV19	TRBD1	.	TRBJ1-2	CASSEDRVRGYTF	TGTGCCAGTAGTGAGGACAGGGTTCGGGGCTACACCTTC
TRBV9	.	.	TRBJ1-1	CASSVLSVNTEAFF	TGTGCCAGCAGCGTACTAAGCGTGAACACTGAAGCTTTCTTT
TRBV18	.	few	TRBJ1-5	CASSRVGPPRNQPQHF	TGTGCCAGCTCACGGGTTGGGCCACCTCGCAATCAGCCCCAGCATTTT
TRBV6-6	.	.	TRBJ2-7	CASSQGYYEQYF	TGTGCCAGCAGCCAGGGGTACTACGAGCAGTACTTC
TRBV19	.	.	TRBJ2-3	CASSGYGHAADTQYF	TGTGCCAGTAGTGGCTACGGTCACGCGGCAGATACGCAGTATTTT
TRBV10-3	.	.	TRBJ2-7	CAIRRDDSYEQYF	TGTGCCATCAGAAGAGATGACTCCTACGAGCAGTACTTC
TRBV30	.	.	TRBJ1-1	CAWGPDRNTEAFF	TGTGCCTGGGGACCCGACAGGAACACTGAAGCTTTCTTT
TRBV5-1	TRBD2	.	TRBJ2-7	CASSVGLAPTYEQYF	TGCGCCAGCAGCGTTGGACTAGCGCCTACCTACGAGCAGTACTTC
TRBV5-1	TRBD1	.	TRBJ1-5	CASSLDRGGQPQHF	TGCGCCAGCAGCTTGGACAGGGGTGGTCAGCCCCAGCATTTT
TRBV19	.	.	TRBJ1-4	CASSLDRSVGEKLFF	TGTGCCAGTAGTCTCGACAGGAGTGTGGGTGAAAAACTGTTTTTT
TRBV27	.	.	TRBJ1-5	CASSDRGRQPQHF	TGTGCCAGCAGTGACCGGGGGAGACAGCCCCAGCATTTT
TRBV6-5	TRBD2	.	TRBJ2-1	CASSYGTSSYNEQFF	TGTGCCAGCAGTTACGGGACTAGCTCCTACAATGAGCAGTTCTTC
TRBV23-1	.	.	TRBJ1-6	CASTPLGTLYNSPLHF	TGCGCCAGCACCCCCTTAGGGACATTATATAATTCACCCCTCCACTTT
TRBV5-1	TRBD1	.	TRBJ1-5	CASSLEGQSYQPQHF	TGCGCCAGCAGCTTGGAGGGACAGTCCTATCAGCCCCAGCATTTT
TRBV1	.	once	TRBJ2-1	CTSRFPSGSANEQFF	TGCACCAGCAGGTTTCCTAGCGGGAGTGCGAATGAGCAGTTCTTC
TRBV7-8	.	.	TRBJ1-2	CASSRIGGWNYGYTF	TGTGCCAGCAGCAGAATTGGGGGGTGGAACTATGGCTACACCTTC
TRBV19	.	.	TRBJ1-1	CASSIVARDGTEAFF	TGTGCCAGTAGTATAGTGGCCCGGGATGGCACTGAAGCTTTCTTT